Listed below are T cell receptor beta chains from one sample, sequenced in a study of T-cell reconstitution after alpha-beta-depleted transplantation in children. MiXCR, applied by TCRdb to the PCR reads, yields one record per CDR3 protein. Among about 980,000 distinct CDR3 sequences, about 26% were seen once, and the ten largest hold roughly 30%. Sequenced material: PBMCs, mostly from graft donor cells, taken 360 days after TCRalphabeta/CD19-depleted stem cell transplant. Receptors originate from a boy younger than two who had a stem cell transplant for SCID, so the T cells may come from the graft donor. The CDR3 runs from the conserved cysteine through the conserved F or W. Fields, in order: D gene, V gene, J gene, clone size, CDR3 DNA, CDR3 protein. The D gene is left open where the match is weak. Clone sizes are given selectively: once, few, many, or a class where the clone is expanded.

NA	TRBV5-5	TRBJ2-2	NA	TGTGCCAGCAGCTTGATAGGAAAGAACACCGGGGAGCTGTTTTTT	CASSLIGKNTGELFF
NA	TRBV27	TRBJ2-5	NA	TGTGCCAGCGGCCCAGTAGAGACCCAGTACTTC	CASGPVETQYF
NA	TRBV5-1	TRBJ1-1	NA	TGCGCCAGCAGCAGAGACAGCCCGAGGACTGAAGCTTTCTTT	CASSRDSPRTEAFF
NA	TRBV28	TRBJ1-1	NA	TGTGCCAGCAGTTTAATAGGCCCCCCCGAAGCTTTCTTT	CASSLIGPPEAFF
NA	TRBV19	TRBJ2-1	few	TGTGCCAGTAGTTGGGGCGGAAACTACAATGAGCAGTTCTTC	CASSWGGNYNEQFF
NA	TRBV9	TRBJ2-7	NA	TGTGCCAGCAGCCCCTCCAACGTTGGCGAGCAGTACTTC	CASSPSNVGEQYF
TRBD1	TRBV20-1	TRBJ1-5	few	TGCAGTGCTAGGAGACAGGGGATTTTGCGCAATCAGCCCCAGCATTTT	CSARRQGILRNQPQHF
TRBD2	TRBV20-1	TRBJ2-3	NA	TGCAGTGCTGGACCTCTAGCGGGGATTAGCACAGATACGCAGTATTTT	CSAGPLAGISTDTQYF
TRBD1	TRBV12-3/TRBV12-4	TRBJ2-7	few	TGTGCCAGCAGTCCCTCAGGGTACCAGGGGGCTAAGGGGCAGTACTTC	CASSPSGYQGAKGQYF
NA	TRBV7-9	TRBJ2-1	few	TGTGCCAGCAGCCAACAGGTCCCCTCCTACAATGAGCAGTTCTTC	CASSQQVPSYNEQFF
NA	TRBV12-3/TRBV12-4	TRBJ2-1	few	TGTGCCAGCAGACCCCCGGGACGCTCGTTGTACAATGAGCAGTTCTTC	CASRPPGRSLYNEQFF
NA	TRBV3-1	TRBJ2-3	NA	TGTGCCAGCAGCCACTTTACAGATACGCAGTATTTT	CASSHFTDTQYF
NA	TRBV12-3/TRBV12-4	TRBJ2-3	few	TGTGCCAGCAGTTTTAGCCCCAAGAGGGAACCAACAGATACGCAGTATTTT	CASSFSPKREPTDTQYF
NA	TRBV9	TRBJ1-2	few	TGTGCCAGCAGCGTAGATTCGGGGATCTATGGCTACACCTTC	CASSVDSGIYGYTF
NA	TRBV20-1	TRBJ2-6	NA	TGCAGTGCTGGGGACTCTGGGGCCAACGTCCTGACTTTC	CSAGDSGANVLTF
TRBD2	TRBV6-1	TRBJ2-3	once	TGTGCCAGCAGGCGGGGGGCCCTCTTCACTGGCACAGATACGCAGTATTTT	CASRRGALFTGTDTQYF
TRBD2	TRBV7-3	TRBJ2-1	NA	TGTGCCAGCAGCCTCCAGCCGGGGGGGGCGAGGAATGAGCAGTTCTTC	CASSLQPGGARNEQFF
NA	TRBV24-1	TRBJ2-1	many	TGTGCCACCAGCCGAGGAGGGGGCCAATACAATGAGCAGTTCTTC	CATSRGGGQYNEQFF
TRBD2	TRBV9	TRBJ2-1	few	TGTGCCAGCAGCGTAGTAGACCGACTAGCGGGCGAGCAGTTCTTC	CASSVVDRLAGEQFF
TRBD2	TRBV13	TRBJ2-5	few	TGTGCCAGCAGCCCGTCCGGGACTAGCCAAGAGACCCAGTACTTC	CASSPSGTSQETQYF
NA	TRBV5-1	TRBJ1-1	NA	TGCGCCAGCAGCTTGGTTTCGGGAGGCACTGAAGCTTTCTTT	CASSLVSGGTEAFF
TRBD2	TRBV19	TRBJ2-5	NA	TGTGCCAGTAGTATGGGACTAGCGGGCAGGACCAACCAGTACTTC	CASSMGLAGRTNQYF
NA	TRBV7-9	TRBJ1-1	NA	TGTGCCAGCAGCTTGGGGGCCGGGGGTGAAGCTTTCTTT	CASSLGAGGEAFF